Following are 15 T cell receptor beta chains from one sample sequenced in a study of blood T cell repertoires in COVID-19. Only in-frame clones appear in the TCRdb table, and some are missing; sequencing was by immunoSEQ multiplex PCR. Here the sample spans around 78,000 clones, roughly 85% being singletons. Sequencing was carried out using peripheral blood. The receptors were sampled from a middle-aged man with active or convalescent COVID-19.

A single count supports this clone. The rearrangement uses TRBV9 and TRBJ2-6; 10 bases are a match to TRBD1. Germline assignment: CDR1 SGDLS and CDR2 YYNGEE. The length of the CDR3 is 15 residues. The V gene end was trimmed by 6 bases and the J gene end by 2 bases; junction bases not matched to a gene: 2. The CDR3 DNA reads as TGTGCCAGCACGACAGGGGGCGCTGGGGCCAACGTCCTGACTTTC. Translated: CASTTGGAGANVLTF.

The chain combines TRBV25-1 with TRBJ2-7; the D is unclear. Per germline, CDR1 MGHDK and CDR2 SYGVNS. The V end was cut by 2 bases, the J end by 2 bases, with 13 bases between. CDR3 size: 15 residues. CDR3 sequence (DNA): TGTGCCAGCAGTGAAACTGATAAGAAGACCTACGAGCAGTACTTC. Protein product: CASSETDKKTYEQYF.

This chain connects TRBV9 to TRBJ2-3, with D perhaps TRBD2 (5 bases). Trimming removed 3 bases at V and 0 bases at J, with 14 bases between. Germline V gene data show CDR1 as SGDLS and CDR2 as YYNGEE. The CDR3 covers 16 residues. This CDR3 is CASSAVLDPSTDTQYF. The CDR3 region has the DNA TGTGCCAGCAGCGCGGTACTAGACCCTAGCACAGATACGCAGTATTTT. Full variable domain (outside the CDR3, taken from reference TRBV9 and TRBJ2-3): DSGVTQTPKHLITATGQRVTLRCSPRSGDLSVYWYQQSLDQGLQFLIQYYNGEERAKGNILERFSAQQFPDLHSELNLSSLELGDSALYFCASSAVLDPSTDTQYFGPGTRLTVL.

The V call is TRBV11-2, the J call TRBJ1-1; no definite D call. Germline values: CDR1 SGHAT, CDR2 FQNNGV. V lost 3 bases, J lost 1 base, and 6 bases lay in between. The CDR3 has 13 residues. As DNA, the CDR3 is TGTGCCAGCAGCTTCGAGGAGAACACTGAAGCTTTCTTT. Translated: CASSFEENTEAFF.

The V call is TRBV5-1, the J call TRBJ2-1; possible D gene TRBD2, 6 bases. Germline V gene data show CDR1 as SGHRS and CDR2 as YFSETQ. Trimming removed 2 bases at V and 9 bases at J, with 12 bases between. This CDR3 has 13 residues. The CDR3 region is CASSFRLDGEQFF. CDR3 nucleotide sequence: TGCGCCAGCAGCTTTCGACTAGATGGTGAGCAGTTCTTC.

The chain carries TRBV11-2 and TRBJ1-5, with 7 bases matching TRBD1. This CDR3 contains 15 residues. V shed 5 bases and J 9 bases; nucleotides not matched to a gene: 13. Germline-derived CDR1 and CDR2 are SGHAT and FQNNGV. The CDR3 is CASSDPGTELAPQHF. CDR3 DNA sequence: TGTGCCAGCAGCGACCCCGGGACAGAGTTGGCGCCCCAGCATTTT.

This sequence joins TRBV9 and TRBJ2-3; unclear D gene. The length of the CDR3 is 14 residues. The V gene lost 0 bases and the J gene lost 2 bases, with 7 bases spanning the gap. The germline V gene encodes CDR1 SGDLS and CDR2 YYNGEE. The CDR3 region is CASSVATSTDTQYF. The CDR3 bases are TGTGCCAGCAGCGTAGCTACGTCCACAGATACGCAGTATTTT.

The rearrangement links TRBV10-2 to TRBJ1-1, with 7 bases identical to TRBD1. The CDR3 is 14 residues long. Germline CDR1 WSHSY, CDR2 SAAADI. J was trimmed by 4 bases and V by 6 bases; bases with no gene match: 8. CDR3 sequence (DNA): TGCGCCAGCAGAACGCCGACAGGGACCACTGAAGCTTTCTTT. Translated: CASRTPTGTTEAFF.

The V and J genes are TRBV10-2 and TRBJ1-1, with TRBD1 identical over 7 bases. Germline loops: CDR1 WSHSY, CDR2 SAAADI. Trimming removed 6 bases from V and 3 bases from J; junction bases left unmatched: 10. CDR3 size: 15 residues. The CDR3 DNA is TGCGCCAGCAGGGACCCCGGGACAGAACACACTGAAGCTTTCTTT. Amino acids: CASRDPGTEHTEAFF.

The chain couples TRBV7-8 to TRBJ2-1; 9 nucleotides match TRBD2. Per the germline V gene, CDR1 is SGHVS and CDR2 is FQNEAQ. The CDR3 extends over 16 amino acids. V shed 5 bases and J 2 bases; nucleotides not matched to a gene: 7. In nucleotides, the CDR3 is TGTGCCAGCAGCCCGCGGGAGGGCCGGGCCTACAATGAGCAGTTCTTC. It encodes CASSPREGRAYNEQFF.

The chain recombines TRBV27 with TRBJ1-6; 9 bases are a match to TRBD1. V lost 1 base and J lost 9; bases outside the gene matches: 1. Germline-derived CDR1 and CDR2 are MNHEY and SMNVEV (reference sequence). The CDR3 has 14 amino acids. Written as DNA, the CDR3 is TGTGCCAGCAGTTTATTGGACAGGGGTTCACCCCTCCACTTT. It yields the protein CASSLLDRGSPLHF.

The chain uses TRBV30 and TRBJ2-2, with D maybe TRBD1 (6 bases). Trimming took 7 bases from V and 1 from J, leaving 7 bases between them. Germline V CDR1 and CDR2: GTSNPN, SVGIG (reference sequence). The CDR3 loop spans 12 amino acids. The CDR3 spells CALTGNTGELFF. Here the CDR3 DNA reads TGTGCCTTGACAGGGAACACCGGGGAGCTGTTTTTT.

This clone was observed once. The V call is TRBV6-5, the J call TRBJ1-1, with D perhaps matching TRBD1 (6 bases). The V and J ends lost 7 bases and 8 bases respectively, with 17 bases between them. Germline lookup yields CDR1 MNHEY and CDR2 SVGAGI. This CDR3 is 13 amino acids long. The DNA of the CDR3 is TGTGCCAGCAATCGGGGGGCCAAGTCAGAAGCTTTCTTT. Translated: CASNRGAKSEAFF.

This clone was detected only once. The CDR3 coding sequence is TGCAGTGCTAGTATGGGAGGTCCTTTGGAATTCGATGAGCAGTTCTTC. It codes for CSASMGGPLEFDEQFF. The V and J genes are TRBV20-1 and TRBJ2-1; TRBD2 is a possible D gene (6 bases). Trimming pared 3 bases from V and 8 bases from J, leaving 23 bases between. In germline, CDR1 is DFQATT, CDR2 SNEGSKA (reference sequence). The CDR3 length is 16 residues.

This clone occurred once. The V call is TRBV28, the J call TRBJ2-5, with 9 bases matching TRBD1. There are 14 residues in the CDR3. Germline CDR1 reads MDHEN; CDR2 reads SYDVKM. The ends lost 8 bases at V and 1 base at J; junction bases unmatched: 5. CDR3 amino acids: CASQQGASQETQYF. The DNA of the CDR3 is TGTGCCAGCCAACAGGGGGCGAGCCAAGAGACCCAGTACTTC.